This T cell receptor beta chain was captured in a study of naive and memory T cell subsets. An oligonucleotide containing a UMI was ligated to the 3' end of TCR cDNA. Adult healthy volunteers gave 2.5 ml peripheral blood for whole-blood RNA. This clonotype came up many times. The SP2 primer and nested alpha and beta constant region primers amplified ligated cDNA in four rounds. For blood and skin samples, reverse transcription used TCR alpha and beta constant primers. TCRdb itself ran the 5' RACE reads through MiXCR, one entry per CDR3 protein. The sample has 58,000 or so distinct CDR3 sequences, about 8.3% seen once; the top ten hold almost 10%. Germline CDR1 reads SQVTM; CDR2 reads ANQGSEA. This CDR3 contains 12 residues. Unmatched junction bases numbered 4, after V lost 6 bases and J lost 5 bases.

This chain links TRBV29-1 with TRBJ2-7, with 10 bases matching TRBD1. The sequence was collected from a female donor in good health. CDR3 protein: CSVRQGAHEQYF. The CDR3 DNA sequence: TGCAGCGTGAGACAGGGGGCCCACGAGCAGTACTTC.